The count of the clone carrying this T cell receptor beta chain is one. V was clipped by 8 bases and J by 8 bases; unmatched bases: 8. This CDR3 has 12 amino acids. CDR1 and CDR2 from the germline V gene are LNHNV and YYDKDF (reference sequence). This entry comes from a study of blood T cell repertoires in COVID-19. Using immunoSEQ multiplex PCR, the repertoire was profiled, and TCRdb retains in-frame clones only, with some absent. The sample yields about 100,000 clones, 90% seen once. The origin of this receptor is a man aged 18 to 29 with COVID-19, enrolled during active disease. The J gene is TRBJ1-2, the V gene TRBV15; 7 bases match TRBD1. The sample comprised peripheral blood. The CDR3 is CATFGQEGGYTF. The CDR3 bases are TGTGCCACCTTCGGACAGGAGGGAGGCTACACCTTC.